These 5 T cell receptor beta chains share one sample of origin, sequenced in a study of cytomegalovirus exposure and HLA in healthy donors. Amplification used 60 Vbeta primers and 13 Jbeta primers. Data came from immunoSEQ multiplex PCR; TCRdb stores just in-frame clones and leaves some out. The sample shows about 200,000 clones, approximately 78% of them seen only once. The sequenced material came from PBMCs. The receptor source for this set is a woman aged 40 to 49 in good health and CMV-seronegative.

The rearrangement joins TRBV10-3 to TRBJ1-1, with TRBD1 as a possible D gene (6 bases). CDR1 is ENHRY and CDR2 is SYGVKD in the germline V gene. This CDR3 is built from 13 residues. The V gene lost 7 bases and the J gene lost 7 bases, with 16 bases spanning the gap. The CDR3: CAITAGEGGEAFF. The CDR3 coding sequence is TGTGCCATCACAGCAGGGGAGGGCGGTGAAGCTTTCTTT.

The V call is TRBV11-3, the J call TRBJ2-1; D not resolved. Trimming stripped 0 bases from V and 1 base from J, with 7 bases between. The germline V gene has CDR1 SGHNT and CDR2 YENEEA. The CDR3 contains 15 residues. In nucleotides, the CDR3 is TGTGCCAGCAGCTTAGAAGCGCTATCCTACAATGAGCAGTTCTTC. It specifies CASSLEALSYNEQFF.

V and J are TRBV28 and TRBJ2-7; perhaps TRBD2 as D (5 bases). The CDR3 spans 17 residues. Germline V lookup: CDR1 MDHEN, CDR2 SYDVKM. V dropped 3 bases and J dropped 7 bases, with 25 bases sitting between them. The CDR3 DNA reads TGTGCCAGCAGTTTTGTGGTGGCTAGCAGATCTTTGGGAGAGCAGTACTTC. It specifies CASSFVVASRSLGEQYF.

The CDR3 spells CASSLSEASGIDEQFF. CDR3 bases: TGTGCCAGCAGTTTATCGGAGGCTAGCGGGATCGATGAGCAGTTCTTC. V gene TRBV27 combines with J gene TRBJ2-1; 9 nucleotides match TRBD2. The CDR3 contains 16 residues. Germline loops: CDR1 MNHEY, CDR2 SMNVEV (reference sequence). Unmatched junction bases numbered 8, after V lost 0 bases and J lost 8 bases.

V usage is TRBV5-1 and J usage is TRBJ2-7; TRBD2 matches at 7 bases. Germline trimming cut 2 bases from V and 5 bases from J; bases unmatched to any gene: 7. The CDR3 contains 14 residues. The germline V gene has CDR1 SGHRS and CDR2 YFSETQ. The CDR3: CASSFGGVPNEQYF. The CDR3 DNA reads TGCGCCAGCAGCTTTGGGGGGGTCCCAAACGAGCAGTACTTC.